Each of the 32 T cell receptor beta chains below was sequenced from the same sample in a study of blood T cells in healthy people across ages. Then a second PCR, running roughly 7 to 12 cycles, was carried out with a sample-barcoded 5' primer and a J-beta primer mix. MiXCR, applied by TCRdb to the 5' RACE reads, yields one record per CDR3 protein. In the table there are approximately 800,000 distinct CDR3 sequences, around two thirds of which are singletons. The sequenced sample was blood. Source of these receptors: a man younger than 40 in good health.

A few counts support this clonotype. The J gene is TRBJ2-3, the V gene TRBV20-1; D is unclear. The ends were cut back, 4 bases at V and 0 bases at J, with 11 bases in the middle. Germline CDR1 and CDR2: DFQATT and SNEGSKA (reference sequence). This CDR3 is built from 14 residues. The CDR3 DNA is TGCAGTGCTAACCTGGTAGCTAGCACAGATACGCAGTATTTT. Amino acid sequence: CSANLVASTDTQYF.

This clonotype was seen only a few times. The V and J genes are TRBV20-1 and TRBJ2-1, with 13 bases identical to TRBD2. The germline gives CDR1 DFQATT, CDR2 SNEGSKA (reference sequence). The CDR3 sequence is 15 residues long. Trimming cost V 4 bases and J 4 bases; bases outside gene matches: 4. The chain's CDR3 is CSATLAGGRYNEQFF. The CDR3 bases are TGCAGTGCTACACTAGCGGGGGGGCGTTACAATGAGCAGTTCTTC.

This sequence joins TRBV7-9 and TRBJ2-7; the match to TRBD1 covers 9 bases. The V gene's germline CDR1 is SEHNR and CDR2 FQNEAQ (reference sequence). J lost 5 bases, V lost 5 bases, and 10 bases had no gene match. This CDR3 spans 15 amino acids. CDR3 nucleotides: TGTGCCAGCAGCGCCCCCGGGACAGGGACAAACGAGCAGTACTTC. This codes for CASSAPGTGTNEQYF.

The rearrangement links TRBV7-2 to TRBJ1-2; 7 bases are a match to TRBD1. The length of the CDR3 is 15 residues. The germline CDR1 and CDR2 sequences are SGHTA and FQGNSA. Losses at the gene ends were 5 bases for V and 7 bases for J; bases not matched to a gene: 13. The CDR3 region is CASSPMDRQGGGYTF. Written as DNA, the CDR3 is TGTGCCAGCAGCCCCATGGACCGACAGGGCGGTGGCTACACCTTC.

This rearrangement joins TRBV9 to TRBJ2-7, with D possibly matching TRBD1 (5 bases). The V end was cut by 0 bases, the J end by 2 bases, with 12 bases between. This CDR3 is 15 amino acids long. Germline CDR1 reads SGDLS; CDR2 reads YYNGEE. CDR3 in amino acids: CASSVEAGRTYEQYF. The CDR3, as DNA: TGTGCCAGCAGCGTAGAAGCAGGGCGGACCTACGAGCAGTACTTC.

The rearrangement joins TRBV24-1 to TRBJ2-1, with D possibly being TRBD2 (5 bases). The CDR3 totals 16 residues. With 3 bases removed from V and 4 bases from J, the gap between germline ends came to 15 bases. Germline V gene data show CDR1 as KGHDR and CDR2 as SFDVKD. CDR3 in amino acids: CATSDNWAGGYNEQFF. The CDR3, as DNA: TGTGCCACCAGTGATAACTGGGCGGGTGGTTACAATGAGCAGTTCTTC.

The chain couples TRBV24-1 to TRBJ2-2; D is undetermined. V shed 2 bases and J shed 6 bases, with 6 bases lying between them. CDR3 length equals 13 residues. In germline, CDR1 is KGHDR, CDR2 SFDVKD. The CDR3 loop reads CATSDSYAGELFF. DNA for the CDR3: TGTGCCACCAGTGATTCTTACGCCGGGGAGCTGTTTTTT.

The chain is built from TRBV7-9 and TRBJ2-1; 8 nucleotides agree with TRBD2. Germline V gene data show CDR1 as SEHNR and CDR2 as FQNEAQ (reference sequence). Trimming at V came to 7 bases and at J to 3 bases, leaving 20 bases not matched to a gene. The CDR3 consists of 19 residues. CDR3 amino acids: CASIPGGAGAPSNYNEQFF. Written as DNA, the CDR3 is TGTGCCAGCATTCCCGGGGGGGCGGGGGCCCCATCCAACTACAATGAGCAGTTCTTC.

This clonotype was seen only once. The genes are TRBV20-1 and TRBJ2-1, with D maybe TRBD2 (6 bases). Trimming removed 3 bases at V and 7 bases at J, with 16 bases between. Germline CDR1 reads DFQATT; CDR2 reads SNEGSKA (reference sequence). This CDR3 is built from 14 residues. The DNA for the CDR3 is TGCAGTGCTAGGTGGGACTTAGCTTTGAATGAGCAGTTCTTC. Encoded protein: CSARWDLALNEQFF.

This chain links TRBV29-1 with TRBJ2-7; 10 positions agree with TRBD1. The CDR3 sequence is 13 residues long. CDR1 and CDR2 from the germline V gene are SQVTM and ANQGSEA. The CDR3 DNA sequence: TGCGGCGCCCGGGACAGGGGACCTGGAGAGCAGTACTTC. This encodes CGARDRGPGEQYF.

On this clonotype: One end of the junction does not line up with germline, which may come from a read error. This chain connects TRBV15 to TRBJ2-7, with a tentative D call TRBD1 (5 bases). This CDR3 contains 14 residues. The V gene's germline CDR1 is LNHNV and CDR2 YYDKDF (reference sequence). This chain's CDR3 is CTTSRDARAGEQYF. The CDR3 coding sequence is TGTACCACCAGCAGAGATGCCAGGGCCGGCGAGCAGTACTTT.

CDR3 sequence: CASSPIAGGPSLAQYF. In nucleotides, the CDR3 is TGTGCCAGCAGCCCGATAGCGGGGGGCCCTTCCCTTGCGCAGTATTTT. This sequence joins TRBV4-2 and TRBJ2-3, with 10 bases matching TRBD2. The germline gives CDR1 LGHNA, CDR2 YNFKEQ. V lost 4 bases to trimming and J lost 10 bases; unmatched junction nucleotides: 14. The CDR3 runs to 16 residues.

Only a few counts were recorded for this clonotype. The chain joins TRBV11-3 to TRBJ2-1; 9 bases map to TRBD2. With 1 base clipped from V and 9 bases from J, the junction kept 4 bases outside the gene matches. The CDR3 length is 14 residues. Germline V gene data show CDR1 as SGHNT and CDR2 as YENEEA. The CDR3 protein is CASSLVGGRGEQFF. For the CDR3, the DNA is TGTGCCAGCAGCTTAGTAGGCGGGAGGGGTGAGCAGTTCTTC.

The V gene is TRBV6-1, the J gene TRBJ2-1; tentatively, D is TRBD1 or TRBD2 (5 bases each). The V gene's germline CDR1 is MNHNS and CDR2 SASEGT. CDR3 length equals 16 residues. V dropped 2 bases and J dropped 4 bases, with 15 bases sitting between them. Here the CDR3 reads CASSENEGLWYNEQFF. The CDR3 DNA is TGTGCCAGCAGTGAAAACGAGGGGCTGTGGTACAATGAGCAGTTCTTC.

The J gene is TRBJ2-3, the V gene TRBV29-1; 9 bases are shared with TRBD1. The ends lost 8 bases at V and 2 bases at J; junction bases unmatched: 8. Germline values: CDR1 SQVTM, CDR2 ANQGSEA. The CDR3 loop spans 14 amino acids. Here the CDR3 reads CSIRDREYTDTQYF. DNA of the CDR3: TGCAGCATCCGGGACAGGGAATACACAGATACGCAGTATTTT.

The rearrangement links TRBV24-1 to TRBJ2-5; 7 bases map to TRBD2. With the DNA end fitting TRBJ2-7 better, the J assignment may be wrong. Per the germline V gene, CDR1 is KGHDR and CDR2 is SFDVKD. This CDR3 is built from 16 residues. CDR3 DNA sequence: TGTGCCACCAGTGATTTATCGGCTAGCGGTACCTACGAGCAGTACTTC. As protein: CATSDLSASGTYEQYF.

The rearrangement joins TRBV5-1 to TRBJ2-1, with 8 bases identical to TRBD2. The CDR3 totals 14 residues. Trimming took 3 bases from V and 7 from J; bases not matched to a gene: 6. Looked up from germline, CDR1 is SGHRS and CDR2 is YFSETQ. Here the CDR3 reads CASSSGLAWNEQFF. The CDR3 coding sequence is TGCGCCAGCAGCTCAGGACTAGCATGGAATGAGCAGTTCTTC. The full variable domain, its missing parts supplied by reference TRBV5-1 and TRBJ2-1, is KAGVTQTPRYLIKTRGQQVTLSCSPISGHRSVSWYQQTPGQGLQFLFEYFSETQRNKGNFPGRFSGRQFSNSRSEMNVSTLELGDSALYLCASSSGLAWNEQFFGPGTRLTVL.

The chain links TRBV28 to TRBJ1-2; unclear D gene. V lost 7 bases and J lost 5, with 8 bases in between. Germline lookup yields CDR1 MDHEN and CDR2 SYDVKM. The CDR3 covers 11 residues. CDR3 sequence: CASTSPYGYTF. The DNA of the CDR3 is TGTGCCAGCACCTCTCCTTATGGCTACACCTTC.

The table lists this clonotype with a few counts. The CDR3 region has the DNA TGTGCCAGCAGTTACTTCCTACAAGAGACCCAGTACTTC. It yields the protein CASSYFLQETQYF. The chain combines TRBV6-2 or TRBV6-3 with TRBJ2-5; D is unclear. The CDR3 sequence is 13 residues long. The germline V gene encodes CDR1 MNHEY and CDR2 SVGEGT. V dropped 1 base and J dropped 2 bases, with 5 bases sitting between them.

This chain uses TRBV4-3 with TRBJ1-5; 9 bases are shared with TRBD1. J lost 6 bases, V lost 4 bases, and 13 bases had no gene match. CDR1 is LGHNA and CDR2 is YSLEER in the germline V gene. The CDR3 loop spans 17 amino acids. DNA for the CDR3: TGCGCCAGCAGCCCACCCGGTCGGGACAGGGAAGGTCAGCCCCAGCATTTT. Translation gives CASSPPGRDREGQPQHF.

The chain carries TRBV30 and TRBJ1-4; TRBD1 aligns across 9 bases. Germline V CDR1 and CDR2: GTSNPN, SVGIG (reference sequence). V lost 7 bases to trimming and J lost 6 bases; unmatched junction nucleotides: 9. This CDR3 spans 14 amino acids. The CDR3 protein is CASIRDRADEKLFF. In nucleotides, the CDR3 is TGTGCCTCGATACGGGACAGGGCGGATGAAAAACTGTTTTTT.

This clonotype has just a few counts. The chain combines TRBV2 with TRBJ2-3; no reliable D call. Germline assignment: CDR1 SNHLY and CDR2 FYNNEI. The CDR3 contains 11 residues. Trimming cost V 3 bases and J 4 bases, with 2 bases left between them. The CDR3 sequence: CASSDSDTQYF. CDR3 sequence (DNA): TGTGCCAGCAGTGATTCAGATACGCAGTATTTT.

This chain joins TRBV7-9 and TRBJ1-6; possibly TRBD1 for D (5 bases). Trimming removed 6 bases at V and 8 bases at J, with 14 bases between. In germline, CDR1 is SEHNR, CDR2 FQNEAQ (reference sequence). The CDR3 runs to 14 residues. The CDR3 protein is CASRSGTAYSPLHF. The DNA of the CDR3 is TGTGCCAGCAGATCCGGGACGGCCTATTCACCCCTCCACTTT.

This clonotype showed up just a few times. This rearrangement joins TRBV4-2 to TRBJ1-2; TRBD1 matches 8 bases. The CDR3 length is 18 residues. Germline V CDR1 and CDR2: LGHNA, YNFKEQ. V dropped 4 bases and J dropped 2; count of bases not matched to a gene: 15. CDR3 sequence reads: CASSLSKGGTGTNYGYTF. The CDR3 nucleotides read TGTGCCAGCAGCCTATCAAAAGGGGGGACAGGAACGAACTATGGCTACACCTTC.

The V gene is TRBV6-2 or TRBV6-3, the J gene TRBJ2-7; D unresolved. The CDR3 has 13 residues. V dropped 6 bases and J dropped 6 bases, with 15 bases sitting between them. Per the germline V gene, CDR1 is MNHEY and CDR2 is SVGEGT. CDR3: CASRITTVTEQYF. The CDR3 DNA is TGTGCCAGCAGGATAACTACAGTAACCGAGCAGTACTTC.

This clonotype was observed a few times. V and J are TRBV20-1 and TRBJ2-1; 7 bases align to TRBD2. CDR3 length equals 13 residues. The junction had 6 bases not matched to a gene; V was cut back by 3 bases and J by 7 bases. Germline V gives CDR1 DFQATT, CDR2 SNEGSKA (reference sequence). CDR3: CSARSGGRNEQFF. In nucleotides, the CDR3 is TGCAGTGCTAGGTCCGGGGGGAGGAATGAGCAGTTCTTC.

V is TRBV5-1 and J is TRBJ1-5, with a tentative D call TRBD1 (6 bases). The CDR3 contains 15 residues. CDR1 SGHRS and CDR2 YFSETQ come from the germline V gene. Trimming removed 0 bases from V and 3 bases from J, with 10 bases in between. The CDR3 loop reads CASSLEGGDNQPQHF. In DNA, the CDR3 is TGCGCCAGCAGCTTGGAAGGGGGTGACAATCAGCCCCAGCATTTT.

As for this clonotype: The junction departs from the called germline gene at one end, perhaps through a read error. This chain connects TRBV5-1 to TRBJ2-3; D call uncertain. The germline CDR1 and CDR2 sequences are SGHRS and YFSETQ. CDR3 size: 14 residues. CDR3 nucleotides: TGCGCCAGCAGCTTGGTGTTTATCACAGATGCGCAGTATTTT. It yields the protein CASSLVFITDAQYF.

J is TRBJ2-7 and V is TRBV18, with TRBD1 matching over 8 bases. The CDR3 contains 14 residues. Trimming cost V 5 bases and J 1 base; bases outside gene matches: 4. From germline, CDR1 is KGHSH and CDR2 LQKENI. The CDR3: CASSSTGESYEQYF. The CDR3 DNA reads TGTGCCAGCTCATCGACAGGGGAGTCCTACGAGCAGTACTTC.

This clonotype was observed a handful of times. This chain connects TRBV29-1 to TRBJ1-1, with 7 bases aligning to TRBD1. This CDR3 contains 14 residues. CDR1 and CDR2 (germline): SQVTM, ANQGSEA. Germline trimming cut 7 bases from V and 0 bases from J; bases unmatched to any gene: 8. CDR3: CSADPTGVNTEAFF. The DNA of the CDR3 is TGCAGCGCCGACCCCACAGGGGTGAACACTGAAGCTTTCTTT.

In DNA, the CDR3 is TGTGCCAGCAGCACCTCTAGCGGCGGGGCAGGAGATACGCAGTATTTT. It is translated as CASSTSSGGAGDTQYF. The chain combines TRBV11-2 with TRBJ2-3, with 7 nucleotides matching TRBD2. CDR1 and CDR2 from the germline V gene are SGHAT and FQNNGV. Trimming at V came to 5 bases and at J to 5 bases, leaving 13 bases not matched to a gene. There are 16 residues in the CDR3.

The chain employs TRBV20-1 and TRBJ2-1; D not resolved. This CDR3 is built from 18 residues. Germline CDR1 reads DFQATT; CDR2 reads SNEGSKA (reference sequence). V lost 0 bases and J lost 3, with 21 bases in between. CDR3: CSARDAPNTETNYNEQFF. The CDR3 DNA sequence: TGCAGTGCTAGAGACGCCCCGAACACCGAGACGAACTACAATGAGCAGTTCTTC.